This T cell receptor beta chain is from a study of T cell responses to AZD1222 COVID-19 vaccine. This table comes from immunoSEQ multiplex PCR, and its TCRdb copy is limited to in-frame clones, with some not included. The sample shows some 140,000 clones, about 91% of them seen only once. The receptor was isolated from an adult who received the AZD1222 COVID-19 vaccine. The input for sequencing was peripheral blood, taken 28 days after the second AZD1222 dose.

The CDR3 reads CASSQLGLLDTEAFF. The CDR3 nucleotides read TGTGCCAGCAGCCAACTGGGACTTCTGGACACTGAAGCTTTCTTT. This rearrangement joins TRBV4-2 to TRBJ1-1; tentative D call: TRBD1 (5 bases). Between the trimmed V and J ends, which lost 2 bases and 3 bases, there was a span of 13 bases. The length of the CDR3 is 15 residues. CDR1 and CDR2 (germline): LGHNA, YNFKEQ.